A single T cell receptor beta chain is shown here with its context. Its antigen is unknown. The input lacks base qualities; no much larger clone sits a single base away. RNA was extracted using the RNeasy kit, and about 0.5 to 1 ug of the RNA was reverse transcribed with random hexamers. TCR beta CDR3 regions were amplified with the immunoSEQ multiplex PCR assay covering 54 Vbeta and 13 Jbeta segments. PCR amplification bias was corrected using a synthetic template baseline for primer optimization and computational correction. The authors' analysis ran thus. Only productive sequences were kept, with reads annotated to V, D and J genes according to IMGT and analyzed in immunoSEQ Analyzer. Clonality was calculated as one minus the Shannon entropy normalized by log2 of the number of productive unique sequences. For each patient and control, public and private clones were evaluated within the 100 most prevalent clones. A clone was defined as Susac-specific if it was absent from the healthy and MS cohorts, from about 1,100 published viral clones and from other ImmuneACCESS disease sequences. Through fastp at Q25 and MiXCR, TCRdb rebuilt clones from the public reads, retaining in-frame beta chains. CDR3 protein sequences are deduplicated, and each keeps its most common genes and DNA. The V and J calls shown here were made by TCRdb, not taken from the authors' results. This sample is represented by just over 150,000 distinct CDR3 sequences; just under 95% of them were singletons. The ten largest clones take up 0.2% to 0.25% of the sample.

High-throughput TCR beta sequencing profiled peripheral blood CD8+ and CD4+ T cells from healthy donors, Susac syndrome patients and multiple sclerosis patients. Treatment-naive patients with stable or active relapsing-remitting disease fulfilling revised McDonald criteria were used as multiple sclerosis controls. CD8+ TEMRA cells were enriched by FACS, while bulk CD8+ and CD4+ T cells were purified by magnetic negative isolation. Blood was collected in EDTA tubes and processed within 24 hours, with PBMCs isolated through density gradient centrifugation. PBMCs intended for TCR sequencing were frozen in liquid nitrogen and were later thawed in a 37 degrees C water bath. Purity of sorted or isolated CD4+, CD8+ and CD8+ TEMRA cells was at least 90%. The record originates from a study of CD8 T cells in Susac syndrome (dated by TCRdb to the late 2010s). Turning to the overall study: Whether CD8+ T cell activation and differentiation in Susac syndrome was antigen driven was tested using repertoire sequencing. Clonality of the CD8+ T cell repertoire was compared between roughly 13 healthy donors, about 14 Susac syndrome patients and roughly 15 multiple sclerosis patients.

The V end loses 8 bases and the J end loses 0 bases, and a stretch of 13 bases separates them. Inclusive of the bounding cysteine and phenylalanine, the CDR3 is 14 residues long. The read is trimmed to its CDR3 DNA, 42 bases read in frame from base 1. CDR1 MGHDK and CDR2 SYGVNS are derived from the germline V gene. Summary of the overall study and its limitations: The study acknowledged that relatively few individuals were included in the TCR sequencing and HLA analysis.

This TCR derives from a human donor with multiple sclerosis. Sequences were obtained from CD8+ T cells from PBMCs. The V and J segments used are TRBV25-1 and TRBJ1-1, with no reliable assignment of the D segment. The DNA reads TGTGCCAGCGCGAAACGGGAGATGAACACTGAAGCTTTCTTT. This translates into CASAKREMNTEAFF.